This passage covers 4 T cell receptor beta chains from one sample sequenced in a study of control samples from healthy donors and cancer patients (dated by TCRdb to 2020 to 2022). Libraries were constructed by the immunoSEQ multiplex PCR assay. TCRdb stores this immuneACCESS table with in-frame sequences only. Part of the clones is absent; in the studies checked, under half of the shortfall reflects unresolved V genes, and no reason is known for the rest. This sample gives roughly 130,000 clones in total; approximately 94% of them show up just once. The ten largest clonotypes hold about 3.5% of the sample. The sample consisted of blood. These receptors were collected from a man younger than 45 in good health.

Regarding this clone: One end of the junction does not line up with germline, which may come from a read error. As DNA, the CDR3 is TGTGCCACCGGTGACGGACAGGGGGCTGAGTATGAGCAGTTCTTC. Its protein product is CATGDGQGAEYEQFF. V usage is TRBV24-1 and J usage is TRBJ2-1, with 11 bases fitting TRBD1. Germline lookup yields CDR1 KGHDR and CDR2 SFDVKD. The CDR3 covers 15 residues.

This clone came up once. The J gene is TRBJ2-1, the V gene TRBV19; 11 bases line up with TRBD2. The germline CDR1 and CDR2 sequences are LNHDA and SQIVND (reference sequence). The CDR3 runs to 17 residues. J gave up 6 bases and V 3 bases, and 10 bases lay outside the gene matches. The CDR3: CASSMGSGGARVNEQFF. CDR3 in DNA: TGTGCCAGTAGTATGGGTAGCGGGGGGGCCCGGGTCAATGAGCAGTTCTTC.

The chain couples TRBV19 to TRBJ1-1; D is unresolved. V shed 8 bases and J shed 4 bases, with 2 bases lying between them. Germline lookup yields CDR1 LNHDA and CDR2 SQIVND (reference sequence). This CDR3 region has 9 residues. Written as DNA, the CDR3 is TGTGCCAGTGGCACTGAAGCTTTCTTT. Translation: CASGTEAFF.

This clone was found once. This chain joins TRBV11-2 and TRBJ2-1, with 8 bases matching TRBD2. CDR1 and CDR2 from the germline V gene are SGHAT and FQNNGV. Trimming took 4 bases from V and 10 from J; bases not matched to a gene: 3. This CDR3 contains 12 residues. This chain's CDR3 is CASSSGLGEQFF. The CDR3 DNA reads as TGTGCCAGCAGCTCGGGACTAGGGGAGCAGTTCTTC.